The 13 T cell receptor beta chains below all came from one sample that was sequenced in a study of T cell responses to AZD1222 COVID-19 vaccine. Clones were sequenced by immunoSEQ multiplex PCR, and TCRdb holds only the in-frame ones, with some missing. The data hold 150,000 to 200,000 clones, with 90% to 95% observed a single time. This specimen consisted of peripheral blood, obtained 28 days after the second AZD1222 dose. The source of these receptors is an adult who received the AZD1222 COVID-19 vaccine.

This clone has a single count. This chain connects TRBV7-8 to TRBJ2-7; no definite D call. The V gene lost 2 bases and the J gene lost 5 bases, with 4 bases spanning the gap. Germline V CDR1 and CDR2: SGHVS, FQNEAQ. CDR3 length: 11 amino acids. CDR3 DNA sequence: TGTGCCAGCAGCTTACGACACGAGCAGTACTTC. This translates into CASSLRHEQYF.

This chain links TRBV19 with TRBJ1-2; D unclear. The CDR3 extends over 13 amino acids. Germline CDR1 LNHDA, CDR2 SQIVND (reference sequence). V lost 6 bases and J 7 bases, leaving 15 bases between the germline ends. The CDR3 DNA reads as TGTGCCAGTAGGAGTGGAGGGTTATCTGGCTACACCTTC. It is translated as CASRSGGLSGYTF.

The rearrangement uses TRBV5-6 and TRBJ2-5, with a tentative D call TRBD2 (7 bases). V was clipped by 4 bases and J by 6 bases, with 22 bases between them. The germline V gene encodes CDR1 SGHDT and CDR2 YYEEEE. The CDR3 spans 16 residues. CDR3 coding DNA: TGTGCCAGCAGCCCTGGGGGGGCAGACCCCAGGAAGACCCAGTACTTC. This sequence encodes CASSPGGADPRKTQYF.

The chain has TRBV5-1 and TRBJ1-1; D remains ambiguous. The CDR3 is 12 residues long. V was clipped by 4 bases and J by 3 bases, with 7 bases between them. CDR1 and CDR2 from the germline V gene are SGHRS and YFSETQ. The CDR3 nucleotides are TGCGCCAGCAGCCGGGCTGACACTGAAGCTTTCTTT. The encoded protein is CASSRADTEAFF.

Only one count was recorded for this clone. This chain joins TRBV11-3 and TRBJ2-1; the D is unclear. Germline V gene data show CDR1 as SGHNT and CDR2 as YENEEA. The CDR3 is 15 amino acids. V was trimmed by 5 bases and J by 0 bases, leaving 11 bases between them. CDR3 sequence reads: CASSPFTSSYNEQFF. The CDR3 DNA sequence: TGTGCCAGCAGCCCCTTCACGAGCTCCTACAATGAGCAGTTCTTC.

The rearrangement uses TRBV24-1 and TRBJ2-1; D is possibly TRBD2 (6 bases). Trimming removed 2 bases from V and 0 bases from J, with 13 bases in between. Looked up from germline, CDR1 is KGHDR and CDR2 is SFDVKD. The CDR3 sequence is 17 residues long. CDR3 sequence reads: CATSDSLAPSSYNEQFF. CDR3 nucleotide sequence: TGTGCCACCAGTGATTCCCTAGCGCCGAGCTCCTACAATGAGCAGTTCTTC.

V is TRBV9 and J is TRBJ2-2, with 9 bases lining up with TRBD1. V gave up 5 bases and J gave up 1 base; unmatched junction bases: 12. There are 18 residues in the CDR3. Germline loops: CDR1 SGDLS, CDR2 YYNGEE. The CDR3 is CASRSRDRDELNTGELFF. CDR3 DNA: TGTGCCAGCAGGTCCCGGGACAGGGACGAACTGAACACCGGGGAGCTGTTTTTT.

The genes are TRBV27 and TRBJ1-3; TRBD1 might be the D (5 bases). Trimming took off 4 bases at V and 0 bases at J, with 10 bases between the two ends. This CDR3 spans 15 amino acids. The germline V gene encodes CDR1 MNHEY and CDR2 SMNVEV (reference sequence). CDR3 bases: TGTGCCAGCAGTTCCGGGACGGCCTCTGGAAACACCATATATTTT. It specifies CASSSGTASGNTIYF.

This chain links TRBV15 with TRBJ2-7; 10 bases map to TRBD2. The germline CDR1 and CDR2 sequences are LNHNV and YYDKDF (reference sequence). This CDR3 has 16 amino acids. The ends lost 2 bases at V and 0 bases at J; junction bases unmatched: 4. Here the CDR3 DNA reads TGTGCCACCAGCAGACTAGCGGGAGCTAGCTCCTACGAGCAGTACTTC. As protein: CATSRLAGASSYEQYF.

This chain connects TRBV10-3 to TRBJ1-4; D perhaps matches TRBD1 (5 bases). Trimming shortened V by 4 bases and J by 5 bases, and 8 bases separated the two germline ends. The CDR3 runs to 13 residues. Germline lookup yields CDR1 ENHRY and CDR2 SYGVKD. The CDR3 sequence: CAISVAGNEKLFF. The DNA of the CDR3 is TGTGCCATCAGTGTCGCAGGGAATGAAAAACTGTTTTTT.

The V and J genes are TRBV18 and TRBJ1-6; weak D call: TRBD1 (5 bases). The CDR3 is made up of 16 amino acids. Germline lookup yields CDR1 KGHSH and CDR2 LQKENI. The V gene lost 3 bases and the J gene lost 7 bases, with 16 bases spanning the gap. CDR3 nucleotide sequence: TGTGCCAGCTCACCCCTCGGACAAGGTCCCAATTCACCCCTCCACTTT. Translation: CASSPLGQGPNSPLHF. Looking up the rest from reference TRBV18 and TRBJ1-6 gives the full variable domain: NAGVMQNPRHLVRRRGQEARLRCSPMKGHSHVYWYRQLPEEGLKFMVYLQKENIIDESGMPKERFSAEFPKEGPSILRIQQVVRGDSAAYFCASSPLGQGPNSPLHFGNGTRLTVT.

V usage is TRBV6-5 and J usage is TRBJ1-5; D is possibly TRBD1 (6 bases). The CDR3 spans 15 residues. Germline V lookup: CDR1 MNHEY, CDR2 SVGAGI. Between the trimmed V and J ends, which lost 1 base and 7 bases, there was a span of 14 bases. The CDR3 sequence is CASSYLGRGDQPQHF. CDR3 nucleotides: TGTGCCAGCAGTTACTTAGGCAGGGGAGACCAGCCCCAGCATTTT.

This clone is a singleton in its sample. This chain connects TRBV4-2 to TRBJ1-3; D gene ambiguous. The CDR3 runs 12 residues. Trimming shortened V by 10 bases and J by 3 bases, and 10 bases separated the two germline ends. Germline V lookup: CDR1 LGHNA, CDR2 YNFKEQ. CDR3 region: CAISGDGNTIYF. The CDR3 DNA sequence: TGTGCCATTTCCGGGGATGGAAACACCATATATTTT.